The rows below give T cell receptor beta chains drawn from one sample of a study of blood T cell repertoires in COVID-19. Sequencing used immunoSEQ multiplex PCR; TCRdb keeps in-frame clones, though not all of them. The data show 50,000 or so clones, 65% to 85% seen once. Sequenced material: peripheral blood. These receptors were taken from a human donor with active or convalescent COVID-19. The donor label of this sample is uncertain. The CDR3 runs from the conserved cysteine through the conserved F or W. The D gene is left open where the match is weak. Part of the rows lack a size; the others show once, few, many or a class for expanded clones.

D | size | J | V | CDR3 | DNA
TRBD1 | . | TRBJ2-7 | TRBV2 | CASSRDRDEQYF | TGTGCCAGCAGCCGGGACAGGGACGAGCAGTACTTC
. | . | TRBJ2-7 | TRBV30 | CAWSRRLEQYF | TGTGCCTGGAGCCGGAGGCTCGAGCAGTACTTC
. | few | TRBJ2-1 | TRBV5-1 | CASSLEGASHRYNEQFF | TGCGCCAGCAGCTTGGAGGGAGCTAGTCACCGTTACAATGAGCAGTTCTTC
. | . | TRBJ1-1 | TRBV7-8 | CASSSGPTRNTEAFF | TGTGCCAGCAGCTCCGGCCCGACAAGGAACACTGAAGCTTTCTTT
TRBD2 | . | TRBJ2-3 | TRBV18 | CASSPSSGGTDTQYF | TGTGCCAGCTCACCATCTAGCGGAGGCACAGATACGCAGTATTTT
. | . | TRBJ2-3 | TRBV7-3 | CASRGRETDTQYF | TGTGCCAGCCGGGGAAGGGAAACAGATACGCAGTATTTT
TRBD1 | once | TRBJ2-5 | TRBV9 | CASSRQGAGETQYF | TGTGCCAGCAGCCGCCAGGGGGCTGGAGAGACCCAGTACTTC
TRBD2 | . | TRBJ2-3 | TRBV7-6 | CASSVTSGRRTDTQYF | TGTGCCAGCAGCGTGACTAGCGGGAGACGTACAGATACGCAGTATTTT
. | . | TRBJ2-1 | TRBV30 | CAWSHYNEQFF | TGTGCCTGGAGTCACTACAATGAGCAGTTCTTC
. | . | TRBJ1-6 | TRBV27 | CASTIIPGPLHF | TGTGCCAGCACCATAATTCCGGGACCCCTCCACTTT
. | few | TRBJ1-5 | TRBV10-2 | CASSVAGNQPQHF | TGCGCCAGCAGTGTGGCAGGGAATCAGCCCCAGCATTTT
. | . | TRBJ2-3 | TRBV29-1 | CSVVTADTQYF | TGCAGCGTTGTAACAGCCGATACGCAGTATTTT
TRBD2 | . | TRBJ2-3 | TRBV6-1 | CASSEGLAGGTDTQYF | TGTGCCAGCAGTGAAGGACTAGCGGGAGGCACAGATACGCAGTATTTT
TRBD2 | . | TRBJ2-3 | TRBV3-1/TRBV3-2 | CASSHPTSATDTQYF | TGTGCCAGCAGCCACCCGACTAGCGCTACAGATACGCAGTATTTT
TRBD2 | . | TRBJ2-7 | TRBV4-2 | CASSASLAGVSYEQYF | TGTGCCAGCAGCGCTTCTCTAGCGGGAGTTTCCTACGAGCAGTACTTC